These T cell receptor beta chains were read from a single sample in a study of cytomegalovirus exposure and HLA in healthy donors. Measured with immunoSEQ multiplex PCR; TCRdb has only the in-frame clones, and not every one. The sample yields over 150,000 clones, about four fifths seen once. The specimen was PBMCs. These receptors came from a male donor in good health and CMV-seronegative. The CDR3 runs from the conserved cysteine through the conserved F or W. The D gene is left open where the match is weak. Clone size appears in some rows only: once, few, many, or a class for an expanded clone.

TRBV5-4	TRBD1	TRBJ2-3	few	18	CASSLGRGGTGSTDTQYF	TGTGCCAGCAGCTTGGGACGGGGAGGGACAGGGAGCACAGATACGCAGTATTTT
TRBV10-3	.	TRBJ2-6	.	17	CAISLTGPDSGANVLTF	TGTGCCATCAGCCTAACAGGGCCCGACTCTGGGGCCAACGTCCTGACTTTC
TRBV6-5	TRBD2	TRBJ2-3	.	16	CASSYQGLGWPDTQYF	TGTGCCAGCAGTTACCAGGGACTAGGCTGGCCAGATACGCAGTATTTT
TRBV5-1	.	TRBJ2-1	.	14	CASSLRRGYNEQFF	TGCGCCAGCAGCTTGCGGCGAGGCTACAATGAGCAGTTCTTC
TRBV9	TRBD2	TRBJ2-5	.	15	CASSIRGGRQETQYF	TGTGCCAGCAGCATCCGCGGGGGGAGACAAGAGACCCAGTACTTC
TRBV30	TRBD1	TRBJ2-1	once	13	CAWSEDRPSEQFF	TGTGCCTGGAGTGAGGACAGGCCGTCGGAGCAGTTCTTC
TRBV5-1	TRBD2	TRBJ2-2	.	15	CASSFSGGNTGELFF	TGCGCCAGCAGCTTTAGCGGGGGGAACACCGGGGAGCTGTTTTTT
TRBV29-1	TRBD2	TRBJ2-3	.	14	CSVVGLAGDDTQYF	TGCAGCGTTGTGGGACTAGCGGGAGACGATACGCAGTATTTT
TRBV9	.	TRBJ2-2	.	15	CASSVGPRGTGELFF	TGTGCCAGCAGCGTAGGCCCACGGGGCACCGGGGAGCTGTTTTTT
TRBV6-1	TRBD1	TRBJ2-7	.	15	CASRTLQGVVYEQYF	TGTGCCAGCAGGACCTTACAGGGGGTGGTCTACGAGCAGTACTTC
TRBV6-5	.	TRBJ2-7	.	15	CASSYSPGAQNEQYF	TGTGCCAGCAGTTACTCCCCAGGGGCGCAAAACGAGCAGTACTTC
TRBV5-4	TRBD2	TRBJ2-7	.	17	CASSSGGLAGGSYEQYF	TGTGCCAGCAGCTCCGGCGGACTAGCGGGAGGGTCCTACGAGCAGTACTTC
TRBV6-5	TRBD2	TRBJ2-3	.	15	CASRGLAGGADTQYF	TGTGCCAGCCGGGGACTAGCGGGGGGTGCAGATACGCAGTATTTT
TRBV2	.	TRBJ1-1	.	14	CASSDVQGNTEAFF	TGTGCCAGCAGTGATGTTCAGGGAAACACCGAAGCTTTCTTT
TRBV6-5	.	TRBJ2-6	.	16	CASSYQVTSGANVLTF	TGTGCCAGCAGTTACCAGGTGACCTCTGGGGCCAACGTCCTGACTTTC
TRBV6-4	.	TRBJ2-3	.	14	CASSDSGGTDTQYF	TGTGCCAGCAGTGACTCGGGGGGTACAGATACGCAGTATTTT
TRBV5-1	TRBD2	TRBJ2-3	.	15	CASREGLASTDTQYF	TGCGCCAGCAGGGAGGGACTAGCCAGCACAGATACGCAGTATTTT
TRBV5-4	TRBD1	TRBJ2-5	.	14	CASSLTGGPETQYF	TGTGCCAGCAGCTTGACAGGGGGTCCAGAGACCCAGTACTTC
TRBV27	TRBD1	TRBJ2-6	.	23	CASSFSLSDRGRRSSSGANVLTF	TGTGCCAGCAGTTTTTCACTATCCGACAGGGGGCGTAGATCATCCTCTGGGGCCAACGTCCTGACTTTC
TRBV7-2	.	TRBJ2-2	.	14	CASSLTGSTGELFF	TGTGCCAGCAGCTTAACAGGGTCCACCGGGGAGCTGTTTTTT
TRBV28	.	TRBJ2-6	once	15	CASSPAGAGANVLTF	TGTGCCAGCAGTCCCGCAGGGGCCGGGGCCAACGTCCTGACTTTC
TRBV28	TRBD1	TRBJ2-3	.	15	CASSLSGQGTDTQYF	TGTGCCAGCAGTTTATCGGGACAGGGCACAGATACGCAGTATTTT
TRBV13	.	TRBJ2-7	few	12	CASSSPRGEQYF	TGTGCCAGCAGCTCGCCCAGGGGCGAGCAGTACTTC